A selection of T cell receptor beta chains follows, all from one sample in a study of blood T cell repertoires in COVID-19. Libraries were prepared by immunoSEQ multiplex PCR; TCRdb keeps only in-frame clonotypes and omits some of them. Of approximately 150,000 clones listed, roughly 88% are singletons. Material: peripheral blood. The receptors were gathered from a woman in her 50s in a cohort sampled during active or convalescent COVID-19. The CDR3 runs from the conserved cysteine through the conserved F or W. The order of the fields is J gene, clone size, D gene, V gene, CDR3 protein, CDR3 DNA. The D gene is left open where the match is weak. The size of a clone is reported for some rows only, either as once, few or many, or as a class for expanded clones.

J gene: TRBJ1-5
clone size: .
D gene: .
V gene: TRBV7-9
CDR3 protein: CASSFEGNQPQHF
CDR3 DNA: TGTGCCAGCAGCTTTGAGGGCAATCAGCCCCAGCATTTT

J gene: TRBJ1-2
clone size: .
D gene: .
V gene: TRBV3-1/TRBV3-2
CDR3 protein: CASSHNDRPIFYGYTF
CDR3 DNA: TGTGCCAGCAGCCATAACGACAGGCCTATTTTTTATGGCTACACCTTC

J gene: TRBJ1-2
clone size: .
D gene: TRBD1
V gene: TRBV23-1
CDR3 protein: CASSQSGQGGNYGYTF
CDR3 DNA: TGCGCCAGCAGTCAATCGGGACAGGGGGGGAACTATGGCTACACCTTC

J gene: TRBJ2-7
clone size: .
D gene: .
V gene: TRBV6-5
CDR3 protein: CASSEVMDNQYF
CDR3 DNA: TGTGCCAGCAGCGAGGTAATGGACAACCAGTACTTC

J gene: TRBJ1-6
clone size: .
D gene: .
V gene: TRBV5-8
CDR3 protein: CASRSTGNNSPLHF
CDR3 DNA: TGTGCCAGCAGGAGCACAGGAAACAATTCACCCCTCCACTTT

J gene: TRBJ2-7
clone size: .
D gene: .
V gene: TRBV6-1
CDR3 protein: CASSEEGLSYEQYF
CDR3 DNA: TGTGCCAGCAGTGAGGAGGGATTGAGTTACGAGCAGTACTTC

J gene: TRBJ2-3
clone size: .
D gene: TRBD2
V gene: TRBV6-6
CDR3 protein: CASSPNVPGLAGVGRDTQYF
CDR3 DNA: TGTGCCAGCAGTCCTAACGTCCCGGGACTAGCGGGGGTGGGCAGGGATACGCAGTATTTT

J gene: TRBJ1-5
clone size: .
D gene: .
V gene: TRBV6-5
CDR3 protein: CASSSDSYSPQHF
CDR3 DNA: TGTGCCAGCAGTAGTGACAGCTACTCCCCCCAGCATTTT

J gene: TRBJ1-5
clone size: .
D gene: .
V gene: TRBV19
CDR3 protein: CASSPYNQPQHF
CDR3 DNA: TGTGCCAGTAGTCCGTATAATCAGCCCCAGCATTTT

J gene: TRBJ1-1
clone size: few
D gene: .
V gene: TRBV5-6
CDR3 protein: CASSDHGGRMNTEAFF
CDR3 DNA: TGTGCCAGCAGCGACCACGGGGGGCGGATGAACACTGAAGCTTTCTTT

J gene: TRBJ2-1
clone size: .
D gene: TRBD1
V gene: TRBV25-1
CDR3 protein: CASSESLGQGARNEQFF
CDR3 DNA: TGTGCCAGCAGTGAATCTTTGGGGCAGGGGGCGCGCAATGAGCAGTTCTTC

J gene: TRBJ2-1
clone size: once
D gene: TRBD2
V gene: TRBV7-2
CDR3 protein: CASSLTLAGSLVHNEQFF
CDR3 DNA: TGTGCCAGCAGCTTAACGCTAGCGGGGAGCCTGGTACACAATGAGCAGTTCTTC

J gene: TRBJ2-7
clone size: few
D gene: .
V gene: TRBV5-1
CDR3 protein: CASSGGTDIYEQYF
CDR3 DNA: TGCGCCAGCAGCGGGGGGACAGACATCTACGAGCAGTACTTC

J gene: TRBJ2-3
clone size: .
D gene: .
V gene: TRBV6-5
CDR3 protein: CASKNRDNTDTQYF
CDR3 DNA: TGTGCCAGCAAGAACCGGGATAACACAGATACGCAGTATTTT

J gene: TRBJ2-3
clone size: .
D gene: .
V gene: TRBV9
CDR3 protein: CASTNSAGQSTDTQYF
CDR3 DNA: TGTGCCAGCACCAACTCGGCGGGACAGAGCACAGATACGCAGTATTTT

J gene: TRBJ2-7
clone size: once
D gene: TRBD2
V gene: TRBV27
CDR3 protein: CASSWNAGRVYEQYF
CDR3 DNA: TGTGCCAGCAGTTGGAATGCAGGGAGGGTCTACGAGCAGTACTTC

J gene: TRBJ2-7
clone size: .
D gene: .
V gene: TRBV10-3
CDR3 protein: CAISVPGAYEQYF
CDR3 DNA: TGTGCCATCAGTGTGCCAGGCGCCTACGAGCAGTACTTC

J gene: TRBJ2-7
clone size: .
D gene: TRBD1
V gene: TRBV10-3
CDR3 protein: CAIRGDRFLSPSYEQYF
CDR3 DNA: TGTGCCATCAGGGGGGACAGGTTCCTCTCCCCCAGCTACGAGCAGTACTTC

J gene: TRBJ1-6
clone size: few
D gene: .
V gene: TRBV18
CDR3 protein: CASSRDSRESPLHF
CDR3 DNA: TGTGCCAGCTCACGGGACTCACGGGAATCGCCCCTCCACTTT

J gene: TRBJ1-1
clone size: .
D gene: .
V gene: TRBV5-1
CDR3 protein: CASSLAGVRGGEAFF
CDR3 DNA: TGCGCCAGCAGCTTGGCTGGGGTAAGAGGGGGTGAAGCTTTCTTT

J gene: TRBJ1-2
clone size: .
D gene: TRBD1
V gene: TRBV7-8
CDR3 protein: CASSLTRGPYGYTF
CDR3 DNA: TGTGCCAGCAGCTTAACCAGGGGGCCATATGGCTACACCTTC

J gene: TRBJ1-1
clone size: .
D gene: .
V gene: TRBV5-1
CDR3 protein: CASSSHDQGREAFF
CDR3 DNA: TGCGCCAGCAGCTCCCACGACCAAGGCAGGGAAGCTTTCTTT

J gene: TRBJ1-2
clone size: .
D gene: .
V gene: TRBV20-1
CDR3 protein: CSASLTGGNYGYTF
CDR3 DNA: TGCAGTGCTAGTCTTACAGGAGGGAACTATGGCTACACCTTC

J gene: TRBJ2-7
clone size: .
D gene: .
V gene: TRBV24-1
CDR3 protein: CATSDSDSHEQYF
CDR3 DNA: TGTGCCACCAGTGATTCGGACAGCCACGAGCAGTACTTC

J gene: TRBJ1-1
clone size: once
D gene: .
V gene: TRBV29-1
CDR3 protein: CSVEGPPGGDEAFF
CDR3 DNA: TGCAGCGTTGAAGGTCCCCCCGGGGGGGATGAAGCTTTCTTT

J gene: TRBJ2-3
clone size: many
D gene: TRBD2
V gene: TRBV3-1/TRBV3-2
CDR3 protein: CASSSGQGGSTDTQYF
CDR3 DNA: TGTGCCAGCAGCTCCGGGCAGGGAGGGAGCACAGATACGCAGTATTTT

J gene: TRBJ1-3
clone size: .
D gene: .
V gene: TRBV19
CDR3 protein: CASSMVRAYGNTIYF
CDR3 DNA: TGTGCCAGTAGTATGGTTCGCGCTTATGGAAACACCATATATTTT

J gene: TRBJ2-7
clone size: .
D gene: .
V gene: TRBV30
CDR3 protein: CAWDLGELRSYEQYF
CDR3 DNA: TGTGCCTGGGACCTCGGGGAACTAAGGTCTTACGAGCAGTACTTC

J gene: TRBJ2-1
clone size: .
D gene: .
V gene: TRBV6-2/TRBV6-3
CDR3 protein: CASSFTSSYNEQFF
CDR3 DNA: TGTGCCAGCAGTTTTACGAGCTCCTACAATGAGCAGTTCTTC

J gene: TRBJ1-1
clone size: .
D gene: TRBD1
V gene: TRBV6-5
CDR3 protein: CASRRTGVVTEAFF
CDR3 DNA: TGTGCCAGCAGAAGGACAGGGGTAGTCACTGAAGCTTTCTTT

J gene: TRBJ2-3
clone size: once
D gene: TRBD1
V gene: TRBV29-1
CDR3 protein: CSVGGQGGTDTQYF
CDR3 DNA: TGCAGCGTTGGGGGACAGGGAGGCACAGATACGCAGTATTTT

J gene: TRBJ1-5
clone size: .
D gene: .
V gene: TRBV6-1
CDR3 protein: CASIVQGGNQPQHF
CDR3 DNA: TGTGCCAGCATAGTCCAGGGCGGCAATCAGCCCCAGCATTTT

J gene: TRBJ2-7
clone size: .
D gene: TRBD1
V gene: TRBV27
CDR3 protein: CASSLEKLGQGYEQYF
CDR3 DNA: TGTGCCAGCAGTTTAGAAAAGCTAGGACAGGGCTACGAGCAGTACTTC

J gene: TRBJ2-5
clone size: .
D gene: TRBD2
V gene: TRBV7-2
CDR3 protein: CASSPSFSGVETQYF
CDR3 DNA: TGTGCCAGCAGCCCCTCGTTTAGCGGGGTGGAGACCCAGTACTTC

J gene: TRBJ1-2
clone size: .
D gene: .
V gene: TRBV5-1
CDR3 protein: CASSQDGLKGYGYTF
CDR3 DNA: TGCGCCAGCAGCCAGGACGGTCTTAAGGGGTATGGCTACACCTTC

J gene: TRBJ2-3
clone size: .
D gene: .
V gene: TRBV7-7
CDR3 protein: CASSPHPGLPSSTDTQYF
CDR3 DNA: TGTGCCAGCAGCCCTCACCCGGGACTGCCGTCTAGCACAGATACGCAGTATTTT

J gene: TRBJ2-3
clone size: few
D gene: TRBD1
V gene: TRBV6-6
CDR3 protein: CASSYPQGVTRDTQYF
CDR3 DNA: TGTGCCAGCAGTTACCCACAGGGGGTGACGAGAGATACGCAGTATTTT

J gene: TRBJ1-2
clone size: few
D gene: TRBD1
V gene: TRBV5-1
CDR3 protein: CASSLGQGRGYTF
CDR3 DNA: TGCGCCAGCAGCTTGGGACAGGGTCGGGGCTACACCTTC

J gene: TRBJ1-3
clone size: .
D gene: .
V gene: TRBV11-3
CDR3 protein: CASSPGTRSSGNTIYF
CDR3 DNA: TGTGCCAGCAGCCCCGGGACTCGCAGCTCTGGAAACACCATATATTTT

J gene: TRBJ2-2
clone size: .
D gene: TRBD1
V gene: TRBV6-2/TRBV6-3
CDR3 protein: CASSARDRVSGELFF
CDR3 DNA: TGTGCCAGCAGCGCCCGGGACAGGGTGTCCGGGGAGCTGTTTTTT

J gene: TRBJ1-6
clone size: .
D gene: TRBD1
V gene: TRBV3-1/TRBV3-2
CDR3 protein: CASSQGGTDNSPLHF
CDR3 DNA: TGTGCCAGCAGCCAAGGTGGGACAGATAATTCACCCCTCCACTTT

J gene: TRBJ1-6
clone size: .
D gene: .
V gene: TRBV11-2
CDR3 protein: CASSPPTGSNSPLHF
CDR3 DNA: TGTGCCAGCAGCCCCCCTACAGGGAGTAATTCACCCCTCCACTTT

J gene: TRBJ2-7
clone size: .
D gene: TRBD1
V gene: TRBV6-5
CDR3 protein: CASRTAGQGSYEQYF
CDR3 DNA: TGTGCCAGCAGAACTGCGGGACAGGGCTCCTACGAGCAGTACTTC

J gene: TRBJ1-2
clone size: .
D gene: TRBD1
V gene: TRBV27
CDR3 protein: CASSFSGQGAGGYGYTF
CDR3 DNA: TGTGCCAGCAGTTTTTCTGGACAGGGGGCGGGAGGCTATGGCTACACCTTC

J gene: TRBJ1-5
clone size: .
D gene: TRBD1
V gene: TRBV15
CDR3 protein: CATSGETGGGQPQHF
CDR3 DNA: TGTGCCACCAGCGGAGAAACAGGGGGCGGGCAGCCCCAGCATTTT

J gene: TRBJ2-7
clone size: .
D gene: .
V gene: TRBV11-2
CDR3 protein: CASSLDAPDYEQYF
CDR3 DNA: TGTGCCAGCAGCTTAGACGCCCCAGACTACGAGCAGTACTTC

J gene: TRBJ1-1
clone size: .
D gene: .
V gene: TRBV5-1
CDR3 protein: CASSLIGGMNTEAFF
CDR3 DNA: TGCGCCAGCAGCTTGATCGGGGGGATGAACACTGAAGCTTTCTTT

J gene: TRBJ2-7
clone size: .
D gene: TRBD2
V gene: TRBV5-3
CDR3 protein: CARSRLAGELLYEQYF
CDR3 DNA: TGTGCCAGAAGTAGACTAGCGGGGGAGCTCCTCTACGAGCAGTACTTC

J gene: TRBJ1-1
clone size: .
D gene: .
V gene: TRBV6-5
CDR3 protein: CASRVGGSTEAFF
CDR3 DNA: TGTGCCAGCAGGGTTGGTGGCTCGACTGAAGCTTTCTTT

J gene: TRBJ1-5
clone size: .
D gene: .
V gene: TRBV19
CDR3 protein: CASIGGVGTQPQHF
CDR3 DNA: TGTGCCAGTATTGGAGGGGTCGGCACTCAGCCCCAGCATTTT

J gene: TRBJ2-1
clone size: few
D gene: TRBD1
V gene: TRBV9
CDR3 protein: CASSVVGTGGLNEQFF
CDR3 DNA: TGTGCCAGCAGCGTAGTGGGGACAGGGGGTCTCAATGAGCAGTTCTTC

J gene: TRBJ2-1
clone size: once
D gene: TRBD2
V gene: TRBV10-2
CDR3 protein: CASRTIAGGPGEQFF
CDR3 DNA: TGCGCCAGCAGAACGATAGCGGGGGGGCCAGGGGAGCAGTTCTTC

J gene: TRBJ1-1
clone size: .
D gene: .
V gene: TRBV9
CDR3 protein: CASSEIQRVGTEAFF
CDR3 DNA: TGTGCCAGCAGCGAAATCCAGCGAGTTGGCACTGAAGCTTTCTTT

J gene: TRBJ1-2
clone size: .
D gene: .
V gene: TRBV5-5
CDR3 protein: CASSLAVTGDYGYTF
CDR3 DNA: TGTGCCAGCAGCTTGGCCGTGACCGGGGACTATGGCTACACCTTC